This T cell receptor beta chain was captured by sequencing in a study of blood T cell repertoires in COVID-19. Across the whole study: Whether acute or convalescent, the COVID-19 samples came from the United States, Italy and Spain.

Per the authors' pipeline: Cell counts per sample came from amplifying reference gene primers. Libraries were prepared by immunoSEQ multiplex PCR; TCRdb keeps only in-frame clonotypes and omits some of them. Clone size and V and J calls were adopted from that table, with D and trimming inferred from the DNA. Among fewer than 500,000 clones listed, roughly 91% were seen once. Germline values: CDR1 SGHNT, CDR2 YENEEA. Trimming cost V 5 bases and J 0 bases, with 8 bases left between them. This CDR3 has 15 residues. The chain recombines TRBV11-3 with TRBJ1-6; tentatively, D is TRBD1 (6 bases). The material sequenced was peripheral blood. This TCR was sampled from a woman aged 30 to 39 with acute or convalescent COVID-19. CDR3 bases: TGTGCCAGCAGCATGGACAGCTCCTATAATTCACCCCTCCACTTT. Translating it yields CASSMDSSYNSPLHF.